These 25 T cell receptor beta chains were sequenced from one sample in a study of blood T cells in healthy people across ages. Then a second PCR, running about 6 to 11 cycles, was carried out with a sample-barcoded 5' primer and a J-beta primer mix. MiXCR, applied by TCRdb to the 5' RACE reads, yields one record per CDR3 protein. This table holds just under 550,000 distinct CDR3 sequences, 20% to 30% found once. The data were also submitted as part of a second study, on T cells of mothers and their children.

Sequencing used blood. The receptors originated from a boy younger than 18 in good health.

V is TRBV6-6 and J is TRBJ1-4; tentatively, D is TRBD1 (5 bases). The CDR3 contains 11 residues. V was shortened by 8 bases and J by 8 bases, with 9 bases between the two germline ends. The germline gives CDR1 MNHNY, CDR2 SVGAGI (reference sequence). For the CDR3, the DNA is TGTGCCAGCCGGGACCTCGAAAAACTGTTTTTT. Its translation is CASRDLEKLFF.

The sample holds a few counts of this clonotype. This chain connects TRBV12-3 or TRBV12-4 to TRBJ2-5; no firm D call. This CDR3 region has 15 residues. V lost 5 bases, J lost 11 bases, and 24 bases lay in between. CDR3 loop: CASSPIGGRVDEQYF. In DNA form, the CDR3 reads TGTGCCAGCAGTCCAATCGGCGGAAGGGTGGATGAGCAGTACTTC.

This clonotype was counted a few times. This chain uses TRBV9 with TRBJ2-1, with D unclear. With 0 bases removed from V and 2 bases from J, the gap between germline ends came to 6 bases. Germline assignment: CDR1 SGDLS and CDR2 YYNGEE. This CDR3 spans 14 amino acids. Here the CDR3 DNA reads TGTGCCAGCAGCGTAGGTGACCCCTACAATGAGCAGTTCTTC. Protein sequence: CASSVGDPYNEQFF.

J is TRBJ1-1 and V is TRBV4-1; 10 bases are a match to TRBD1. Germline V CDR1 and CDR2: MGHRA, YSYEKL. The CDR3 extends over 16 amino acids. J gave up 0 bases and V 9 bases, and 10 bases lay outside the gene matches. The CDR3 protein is CASSRDRGAMNTEAFF. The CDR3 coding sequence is TGCGCCAGTTCCCGGGACAGGGGTGCGATGAACACTGAAGCTTTCTTT.

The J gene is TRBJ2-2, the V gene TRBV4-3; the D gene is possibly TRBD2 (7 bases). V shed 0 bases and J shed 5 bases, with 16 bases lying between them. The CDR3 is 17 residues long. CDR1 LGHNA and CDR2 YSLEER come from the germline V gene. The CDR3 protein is CASSQDDIRGATGELFF. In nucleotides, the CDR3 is TGCGCCAGCAGCCAAGATGATATCCGGGGGGCAACCGGGGAGCTGTTTTTT.

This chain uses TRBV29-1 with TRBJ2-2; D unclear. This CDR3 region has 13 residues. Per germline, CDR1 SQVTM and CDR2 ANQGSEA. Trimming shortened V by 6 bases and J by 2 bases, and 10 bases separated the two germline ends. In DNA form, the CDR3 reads TGCAGCGTAACTAACAGCAACACCGGGGAGCTGTTTTTT. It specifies CSVTNSNTGELFF.

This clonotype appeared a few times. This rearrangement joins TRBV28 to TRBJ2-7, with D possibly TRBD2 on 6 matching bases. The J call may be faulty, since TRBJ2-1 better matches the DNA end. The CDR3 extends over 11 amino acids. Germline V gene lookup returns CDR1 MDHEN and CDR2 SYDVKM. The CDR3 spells CAIGGPVEQFF. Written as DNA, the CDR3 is TGTGCCATCGGAGGGCCTGTTGAGCAGTTCTTC.

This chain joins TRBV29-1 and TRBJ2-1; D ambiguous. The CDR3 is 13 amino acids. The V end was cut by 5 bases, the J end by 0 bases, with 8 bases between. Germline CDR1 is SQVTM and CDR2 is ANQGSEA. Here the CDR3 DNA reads TGCAGCGTTCGCGGCAACTCCTACAATGAGCAGTTCTTC. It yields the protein CSVRGNSYNEQFF.

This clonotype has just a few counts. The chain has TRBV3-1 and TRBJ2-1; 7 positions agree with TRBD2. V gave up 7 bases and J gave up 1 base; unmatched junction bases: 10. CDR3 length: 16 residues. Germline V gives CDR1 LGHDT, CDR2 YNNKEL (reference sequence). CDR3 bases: TGTGCCAGCACCTCAGAGACTAGCCCGTCCTACAATGAGCAGTTCTTC. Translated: CASTSETSPSYNEQFF.

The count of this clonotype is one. This CDR3 is CSVFSSSYEQYF. The CDR3 DNA is TGCAGCGTTTTCAGTAGCTCCTACGAGCAGTACTTC. The chain links TRBV29-1 to TRBJ2-7, with D unclear. The CDR3 spans 12 residues. V was clipped by 5 bases and J by 0 bases, with 8 bases between them. In germline, CDR1 is SQVTM, CDR2 ANQGSEA.

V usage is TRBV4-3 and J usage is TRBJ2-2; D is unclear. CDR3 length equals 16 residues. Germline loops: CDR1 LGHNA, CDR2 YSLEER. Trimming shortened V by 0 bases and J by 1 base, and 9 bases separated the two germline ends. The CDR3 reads CASSQEGTLNTGELFF. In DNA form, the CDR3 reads TGCGCCAGCAGCCAAGAGGGCACACTGAACACCGGGGAGCTGTTTTTT.

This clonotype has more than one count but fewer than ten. CDR3 protein: CASSLEAGGHEQYF. In DNA, the CDR3 is TGTGCCAGCAGCTTAGAAGCGGGAGGGCACGAGCAGTACTTC. The rearrangement uses TRBV7-2 and TRBJ2-7; 10 bases match TRBD2. This CDR3 is built from 14 residues. Germline CDR1 reads SGHTA; CDR2 reads FQGNSA. V gave up 1 base and J gave up 5 bases; unmatched junction bases: 2.

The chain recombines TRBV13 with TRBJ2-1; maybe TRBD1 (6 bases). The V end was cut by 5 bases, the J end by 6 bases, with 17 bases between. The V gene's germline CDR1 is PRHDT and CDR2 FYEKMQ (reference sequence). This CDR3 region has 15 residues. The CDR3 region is CASSPERRGGNEQFF. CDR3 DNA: TGTGCCAGCAGCCCGGAAAGGAGAGGGGGCAATGAGCAGTTCTTC.

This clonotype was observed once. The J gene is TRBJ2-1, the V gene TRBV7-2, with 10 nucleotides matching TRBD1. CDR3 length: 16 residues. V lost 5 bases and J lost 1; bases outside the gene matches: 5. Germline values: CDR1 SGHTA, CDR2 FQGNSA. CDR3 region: CASSPWTGGSYNEQFF. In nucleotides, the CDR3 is TGTGCCAGCAGCCCGTGGACAGGGGGGTCCTACAATGAGCAGTTCTTC.

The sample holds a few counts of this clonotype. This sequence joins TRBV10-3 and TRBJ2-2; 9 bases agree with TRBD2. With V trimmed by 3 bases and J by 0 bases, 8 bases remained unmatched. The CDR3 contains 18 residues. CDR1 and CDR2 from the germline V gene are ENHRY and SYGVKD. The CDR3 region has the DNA TGTGCCATCAGTGATATAATAGCGGGGGACCCGAACACCGGGGAGCTGTTTTTT. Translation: CAISDIIAGDPNTGELFF.

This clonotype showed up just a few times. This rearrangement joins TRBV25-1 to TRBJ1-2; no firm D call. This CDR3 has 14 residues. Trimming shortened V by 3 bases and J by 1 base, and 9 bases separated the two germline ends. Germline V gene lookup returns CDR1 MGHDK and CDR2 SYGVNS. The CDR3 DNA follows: TGTGCCAGCAGTGATCTACAGCATAACTATGGCTACACCTTC. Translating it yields CASSDLQHNYGYTF.

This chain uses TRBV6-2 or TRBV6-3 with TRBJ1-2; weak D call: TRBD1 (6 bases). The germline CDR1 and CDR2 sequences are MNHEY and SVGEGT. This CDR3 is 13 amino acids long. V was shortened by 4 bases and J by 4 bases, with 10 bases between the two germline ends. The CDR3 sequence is CASSSTGFYGYTF. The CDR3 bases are TGTGCCAGCAGTTCCACAGGGTTCTATGGCTACACCTTC.

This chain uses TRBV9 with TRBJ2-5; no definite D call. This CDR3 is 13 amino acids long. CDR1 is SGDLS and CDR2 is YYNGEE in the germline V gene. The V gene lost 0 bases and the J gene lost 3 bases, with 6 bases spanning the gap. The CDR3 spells CASSVGGKETQYF. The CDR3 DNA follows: TGTGCCAGCAGCGTAGGTGGGAAAGAGACCCAGTACTTC.

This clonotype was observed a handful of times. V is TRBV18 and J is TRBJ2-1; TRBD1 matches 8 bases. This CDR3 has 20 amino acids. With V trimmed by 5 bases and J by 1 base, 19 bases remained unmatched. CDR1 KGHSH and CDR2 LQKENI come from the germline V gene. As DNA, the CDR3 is TGTGCCAGCTCATCTTCCGGGAGAAAGGACAGGGTGGGGTCCTACAATGAGCAGTTCTTC. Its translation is CASSSSGRKDRVGSYNEQFF.

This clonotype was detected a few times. The CDR3 sequence is CSVGAKGAYEQYF. For the CDR3, the DNA is TGCAGCGTGGGGGCAAAGGGGGCTTACGAGCAGTACTTC. The chain couples TRBV29-1 to TRBJ2-7, with 7 positions matching TRBD1. With 6 bases clipped from V and 4 bases from J, the junction kept 9 bases outside the gene matches. The CDR3 spans 13 residues. Looked up from germline, CDR1 is SQVTM and CDR2 is ANQGSEA.

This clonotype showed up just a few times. CDR3 amino acids: CASSQGRGVSTDTQYF. The DNA of the CDR3 is TGCGCCAGCAGCCAGGGCAGGGGGGTTAGCACAGATACGCAGTATTTT. The V and J genes are TRBV4-3 and TRBJ2-3, with D perhaps matching TRBD1 (7 bases). Germline V CDR1 and CDR2: LGHNA, YSLEER. This CDR3 contains 16 residues. Between the trimmed V and J ends, which lost 3 bases and 0 bases, there was a span of 13 bases.

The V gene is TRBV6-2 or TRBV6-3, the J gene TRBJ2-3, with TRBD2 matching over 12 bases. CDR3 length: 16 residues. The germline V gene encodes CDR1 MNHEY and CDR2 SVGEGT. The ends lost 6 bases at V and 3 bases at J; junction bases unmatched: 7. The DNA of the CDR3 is TGTGCCAGCAGGACCGGGACTAGCGGGTTTACAGATACGCAGTATTTT. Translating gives CASRTGTSGFTDTQYF.

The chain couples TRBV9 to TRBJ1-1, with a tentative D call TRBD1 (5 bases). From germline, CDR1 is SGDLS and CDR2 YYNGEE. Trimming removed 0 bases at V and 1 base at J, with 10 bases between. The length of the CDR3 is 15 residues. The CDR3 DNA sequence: TGTGCCAGCAGCGTAGATGGACAAAAGAACACTGAAGCTTTCTTT. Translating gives CASSVDGQKNTEAFF.

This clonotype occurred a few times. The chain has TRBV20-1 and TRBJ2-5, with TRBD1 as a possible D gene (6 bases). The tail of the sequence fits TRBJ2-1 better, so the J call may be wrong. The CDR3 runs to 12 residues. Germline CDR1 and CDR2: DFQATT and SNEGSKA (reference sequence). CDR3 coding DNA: TGCAGTGCGCGACAGGTGTACAATGAGCAGTTCTTC. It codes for CSARQVYNEQFF.

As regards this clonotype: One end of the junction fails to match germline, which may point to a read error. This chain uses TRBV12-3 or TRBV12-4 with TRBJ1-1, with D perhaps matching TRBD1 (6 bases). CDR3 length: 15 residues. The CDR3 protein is CASRISTGMNTEAFF. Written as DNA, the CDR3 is TGTGCCAGCAGAATATCGACAGGCATGAACACAGAAGCTTTCTTT.